This T cell receptor beta chain was observed in a study of blood T cell repertoires in COVID-19. Data came from immunoSEQ multiplex PCR; TCRdb stores just in-frame clones and leaves some out. The data hold about 56,000 clones, with roughly 90% observed a single time. The TCR comes from a human donor in a cohort sampled during active COVID-19. Input material: peripheral blood.

The CDR3 region is CASSYRTSGGELFF. The CDR3 DNA follows: TGTGCCAGCAGTTATCGGACTTCTGGCGGGGAGCTGTTTTTT. The chain couples TRBV6-2 or TRBV6-3 to TRBJ2-2; D possibly corresponds to TRBD2 (5 bases). This CDR3 contains 14 residues. CDR1 and CDR2 from the germline V gene are MNHEY and SVGEGT. Trimming removed 3 bases at V and 7 bases at J, with 12 bases between.